The clone carrying this TCR beta chain has only one observation. The sample is drawn from a study of cytomegalovirus exposure and HLA in healthy donors. The PCR was carried out with 60 Vbeta primers and 13 Jbeta primers. Using immunoSEQ multiplex PCR, the repertoire was profiled, and TCRdb retains in-frame clones only, with some absent. Of about 200,000 clones in the sample, roughly 84% were seen once. This CDR3 contains 15 residues. The germline CDR1 and CDR2 sequences are SGHAT and FQNNGV. The junction had 6 bases not matched to a gene; V was cut back by 4 bases and J by 1 base. The receptor's source is a man between 45 and 60 years old in good health and CMV-seronegative. The chain joins TRBV11-2 to TRBJ1-1, with TRBD1 matching over 7 bases. Sample: PBMCs. CDR3 nucleotide sequence: TGTGCCAGCAGCTATCGACAGGGACCGAACACTGAAGCTTTCTTT. This encodes CASSYRQGPNTEAFF. Full variable domain (remainder filled in from reference TRBV11-2 and TRBJ1-1): EAGVAQSPRYKIIEKRQSVAFWCNPISGHATLYWYQQILGQGPKLLIQFQNNGVVDDSQLPKDRFSAERLKGVDSTLKIQPAKLEDSAVYLCASSYRQGPNTEAFFGQGTRLTVV.